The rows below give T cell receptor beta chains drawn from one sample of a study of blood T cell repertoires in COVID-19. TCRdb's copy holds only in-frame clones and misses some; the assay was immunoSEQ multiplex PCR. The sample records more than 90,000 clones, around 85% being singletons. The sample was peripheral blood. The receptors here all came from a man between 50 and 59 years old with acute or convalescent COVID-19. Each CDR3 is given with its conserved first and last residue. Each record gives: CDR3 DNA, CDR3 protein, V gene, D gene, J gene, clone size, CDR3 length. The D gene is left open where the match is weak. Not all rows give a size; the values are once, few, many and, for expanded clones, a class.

cdr3_nt: TGCGCCAGCAGATATATAGGGGGCGGCACTGAAGCTTTCTTT
cdr3_aa: CASRYIGGGTEAFF
v_call: TRBV4-1
d_call: TRBD1
j_call: TRBJ1-1
clone_size: -
cdr3_length: 14

cdr3_nt: TGTGCCAGCAGTTTAAAACAGGGCTACGAGCAGTACTTC
cdr3_aa: CASSLKQGYEQYF
v_call: TRBV27
d_call: -
j_call: TRBJ2-7
clone_size: -
cdr3_length: 13

cdr3_nt: TGTGCCAGCAGCTCAGACACCGACTATGGCTACACCTTC
cdr3_aa: CASSSDTDYGYTF
v_call: TRBV5-6
d_call: -
j_call: TRBJ1-2
clone_size: -
cdr3_length: 13

cdr3_nt: TGTGCCAGTAGTATAGAGGACAGGCGGAATGAAAAACTGTTTTTT
cdr3_aa: CASSIEDRRNEKLFF
v_call: TRBV19
d_call: TRBD1
j_call: TRBJ1-4
clone_size: once
cdr3_length: 15

cdr3_nt: TGTGCCAGCAGCTATCGGGGGGGCTACGAGCAGTACTTC
cdr3_aa: CASSYRGGYEQYF
v_call: TRBV7-3
d_call: TRBD2
j_call: TRBJ2-7
clone_size: -
cdr3_length: 13

cdr3_nt: TGTGCCACTCGACCTCAGGGGGGCGATCAGCCCCAGCATTTT
cdr3_aa: CATRPQGGDQPQHF
v_call: TRBV19
d_call: TRBD1
j_call: TRBJ1-5
clone_size: -
cdr3_length: 14

cdr3_nt: TGTGCCAGCAGTGACCAGAGCCGGGGAAACATTCAGTACTTC
cdr3_aa: CASSDQSRGNIQYF
v_call: TRBV6-1
d_call: -
j_call: TRBJ2-4
clone_size: few
cdr3_length: 14

cdr3_nt: TGTGCCAGCAGCGTGCCGGGACTAGCGGGAGGCGGTTACAATGAGCAGTTCTTC
cdr3_aa: CASSVPGLAGGGYNEQFF
v_call: TRBV7-8
d_call: TRBD2
j_call: TRBJ2-1
clone_size: -
cdr3_length: 18

cdr3_nt: TGTGCCAGCAGTTACTCAGCCAATCAAGAGACCCAGTACTTC
cdr3_aa: CASSYSANQETQYF
v_call: TRBV6-5
d_call: -
j_call: TRBJ2-5
clone_size: once
cdr3_length: 14

cdr3_nt: TGTGCTAGCAGCTTAAGCGGCCCCCCGAACACCGGGGAGCTGTTTTTT
cdr3_aa: CASSLSGPPNTGELFF
v_call: TRBV7-7
d_call: -
j_call: TRBJ2-2
clone_size: -
cdr3_length: 16

cdr3_nt: TGTGCCAGCAGTACAGCCATTAGCTCCTACAATGAGCAGTTCTTC
cdr3_aa: CASSTAISSYNEQFF
v_call: TRBV27
d_call: -
j_call: TRBJ2-1
clone_size: -
cdr3_length: 15

cdr3_nt: TGTGCCAGCAGCGCCGAAGGTGGGGCTCTCAACGAGCAGTACTTC
cdr3_aa: CASSAEGGALNEQYF
v_call: TRBV7-3
d_call: -
j_call: TRBJ2-7
clone_size: few
cdr3_length: 15

cdr3_nt: TGTGCCAGCAGCTTGCCAGGGGGCTCAGATACGCAGTATTTT
cdr3_aa: CASSLPGGSDTQYF
v_call: TRBV5-6
d_call: TRBD1
j_call: TRBJ2-3
clone_size: -
cdr3_length: 14

cdr3_nt: TGTGCCAGCAGCCAAGATTTCCCAGGGGTGGGGAATGAAAAACTGTTTTTT
cdr3_aa: CASSQDFPGVGNEKLFF
v_call: TRBV3-1/TRBV3-2
d_call: -
j_call: TRBJ1-4
clone_size: -
cdr3_length: 17

cdr3_nt: TGTGCCAGCAGTTTATGGGCAGGTCGGGGGAACACTGAAGCTTTCTTT
cdr3_aa: CASSLWAGRGNTEAFF
v_call: TRBV27
d_call: -
j_call: TRBJ1-1
clone_size: -
cdr3_length: 16

cdr3_nt: TGTGCCAGAAGCTCACATAACCGACATCCTAGCGTGTGCTCCTACAATGAGCAGTTCTTC
cdr3_aa: CARSSHNRHPSVCSYNEQFF
v_call: TRBV5-3
d_call: -
j_call: TRBJ2-1
clone_size: -
cdr3_length: 20

cdr3_nt: TGTGCCAGCAGCCAAGACCGGAGCTCCTACAATGAGCAGTTCTTC
cdr3_aa: CASSQDRSSYNEQFF
v_call: TRBV3-1/TRBV3-2
d_call: -
j_call: TRBJ2-1
clone_size: -
cdr3_length: 15

cdr3_nt: TGTGCCAGCAGTTTACTACAGGGGCGCGCGGCCGGGGAGCTGTTTTTT
cdr3_aa: CASSLLQGRAAGELFF
v_call: TRBV6-5
d_call: TRBD1
j_call: TRBJ2-2
clone_size: -
cdr3_length: 16

cdr3_nt: TGTGCCAGTAGTCTACGGACTAGCGGGGCCTACGAGCAGTACTTC
cdr3_aa: CASSLRTSGAYEQYF
v_call: TRBV19
d_call: TRBD2
j_call: TRBJ2-7
clone_size: -
cdr3_length: 15

cdr3_nt: TGTGCCAGCGCTGGACAGGGGTACAATGAGCAGTTCTTC
cdr3_aa: CASAGQGYNEQFF
v_call: TRBV2
d_call: TRBD1
j_call: TRBJ2-1
clone_size: -
cdr3_length: 13

cdr3_nt: TGTGCCAGCAGACAAACAGGGGGCAACACCGGGGAGCTGTTTTTT
cdr3_aa: CASRQTGGNTGELFF
v_call: TRBV3-1/TRBV3-2
d_call: TRBD1
j_call: TRBJ2-2
clone_size: -
cdr3_length: 15

cdr3_nt: TGTGCCAGCAGCACTGGCCAGGCAGGGTGGTTGAACACTGAAGCTTTCTTT
cdr3_aa: CASSTGQAGWLNTEAFF
v_call: TRBV5-6
d_call: -
j_call: TRBJ1-1
clone_size: few
cdr3_length: 17

cdr3_nt: TGTGCCAGCAGCCCACTAGCGGGAGCCTCCTACGAGCAGTACTTC
cdr3_aa: CASSPLAGASYEQYF
v_call: TRBV3-1/TRBV3-2
d_call: TRBD2
j_call: TRBJ2-7
clone_size: -
cdr3_length: 15

cdr3_nt: TGTGCCAGCAGCCTAAAAGGGGGCGAGGGGACCCAGTACTTC
cdr3_aa: CASSLKGGEGTQYF
v_call: TRBV11-3
d_call: TRBD1
j_call: TRBJ2-5
clone_size: -
cdr3_length: 14

cdr3_nt: TGCGCCAGCAGCTTGGAGGGGTGGGCAGATACGCAGTATTTT
cdr3_aa: CASSLEGWADTQYF
v_call: TRBV5-1
d_call: -
j_call: TRBJ2-3
clone_size: -
cdr3_length: 14

cdr3_nt: TGTGCCACCAGGGCCAGGAATTACACTGAAGCTTTCTTT
cdr3_aa: CATRARNYTEAFF
v_call: TRBV15
d_call: -
j_call: TRBJ1-1
clone_size: -
cdr3_length: 13

cdr3_nt: TGTGCCAGCAGCCAAGAGTCCCACTCGGGGGGGACTGAAGCTTTCTTT
cdr3_aa: CASSQESHSGGTEAFF
v_call: TRBV4-2
d_call: -
j_call: TRBJ1-1
clone_size: -
cdr3_length: 16

cdr3_nt: TGTGCCAGTAGTCTTATTGGAGACAGGGCCAACTATGGCTACACCTTC
cdr3_aa: CASSLIGDRANYGYTF
v_call: TRBV19
d_call: TRBD1
j_call: TRBJ1-2
clone_size: -
cdr3_length: 16

cdr3_nt: TGTGCCAGCAGCCCCTTGGGGGGGAACACTGAAGCTTTCTTT
cdr3_aa: CASSPLGGNTEAFF
v_call: TRBV6-5
d_call: -
j_call: TRBJ1-1
clone_size: -
cdr3_length: 14

cdr3_nt: TGTGCCAGTAGTATAGCCGGGGGTAGGAGCAATCAGCCCCAGCATTTT
cdr3_aa: CASSIAGGRSNQPQHF
v_call: TRBV19
d_call: -
j_call: TRBJ1-5
clone_size: -
cdr3_length: 16

cdr3_nt: TGTGCCAGCAGGACACAGGGGGCGCTTCGTTCACCCCTCCACTTT
cdr3_aa: CASRTQGALRSPLHF
v_call: TRBV6-5
d_call: TRBD1
j_call: TRBJ1-6
clone_size: -
cdr3_length: 15

cdr3_nt: TGTGCCAGCAGTTTCGGTCGGCGGGGCCAGCATTTT
cdr3_aa: CASSFGRRGQHF
v_call: TRBV28
d_call: -
j_call: TRBJ1-5
clone_size: -
cdr3_length: 12

cdr3_nt: TGTGCCAGCGTACAGGGGGCCGGCTATGGCTACACCTTC
cdr3_aa: CASVQGAGYGYTF
v_call: TRBV10-3
d_call: TRBD1
j_call: TRBJ1-2
clone_size: -
cdr3_length: 13

cdr3_nt: TGTGCCAGCAGCGTAGGAGGGGGATCTTACACTGAAGCTTTCTTT
cdr3_aa: CASSVGGGSYTEAFF
v_call: TRBV9
d_call: -
j_call: TRBJ1-1
clone_size: -
cdr3_length: 15

cdr3_nt: TGTGCCAGCAGCTTGTCAGGGCTAGCGGGTTACGAGCAGTACTTC
cdr3_aa: CASSLSGLAGYEQYF
v_call: TRBV5-4
d_call: TRBD2
j_call: TRBJ2-7
clone_size: -
cdr3_length: 15

cdr3_nt: TGTGCCAGCAGCTACCCGTTTCTGGCGGGGGAGACAAACACAGATACGCAGTATTTT
cdr3_aa: CASSYPFLAGETNTDTQYF
v_call: TRBV7-8
d_call: TRBD2
j_call: TRBJ2-3
clone_size: -
cdr3_length: 19

cdr3_nt: TGTGCCACCAGCAGAGAGAGTTGGGACACCGTCTACGAGCAGTACTTC
cdr3_aa: CATSRESWDTVYEQYF
v_call: TRBV15
d_call: -
j_call: TRBJ2-7
clone_size: few
cdr3_length: 16

cdr3_nt: TGTGCCAGCATCCAGGGCGGCCTAGTGAAGACCGGGGAGCTGTTTTTT
cdr3_aa: CASIQGGLVKTGELFF
v_call: TRBV2
d_call: -
j_call: TRBJ2-2
clone_size: -
cdr3_length: 16

cdr3_nt: TGCGCCAGCAGCTTGGGCGAGAACCACAATGAGCAGTTCTTC
cdr3_aa: CASSLGENHNEQFF
v_call: TRBV5-1
d_call: -
j_call: TRBJ2-1
clone_size: -
cdr3_length: 14

cdr3_nt: TGTGCCAGCAGCTTACAGGACAGGAGGAGAGAGACCCAGTACTTC
cdr3_aa: CASSLQDRRRETQYF
v_call: TRBV7-2
d_call: TRBD1
j_call: TRBJ2-5
clone_size: -
cdr3_length: 15

cdr3_nt: TGCGCCAGCAGCTCCTCTTGGGGGACAGGTCCCAACTACGAGCAGTACTTC
cdr3_aa: CASSSSWGTGPNYEQYF
v_call: TRBV5-1
d_call: TRBD1
j_call: TRBJ2-7
clone_size: -
cdr3_length: 17